These 20 T cell receptor beta chains came from one sample sequenced in a study of cytomegalovirus exposure and HLA in healthy donors (dated by TCRdb to about 2017). Library prep was done by the immunoSEQ multiplex PCR assay. For the multiplex PCR, a mixture combining 60 forward primers for TCR Vbeta segments and 13 reverse primers for TCR Jbeta segments was used. TCRdb provides this immuneACCESS table in a form limited to in-frame rearrangements. Some clones are lacking; in checked studies, under half of them reflect an unresolved V gene, and why the rest are absent is not known. This sample is represented by under 200,000 clones; around four fifths of them were singletons. The top ten clones comprise 1.1% to 1.5% of the sample. Source material: PBMCs. The origin of the receptors is a woman in her 30s in good health and CMV-seronegative.

In nucleotides, the CDR3 is TGTGCCAGCAGTGCGCTAATTGAAGCTTTCTTT. Protein product: CASSALIEAFF. This chain uses TRBV2 with TRBJ1-1; D is undetermined. The CDR3 is 11 residues long. V was clipped by 4 bases and J by 7 bases, with 7 bases between them. Germline lookup yields CDR1 SNHLY and CDR2 FYNNEI.

This clone was seen a few times. The chain employs TRBV5-6 and TRBJ2-3; 10 nucleotides match TRBD2. The CDR3 runs to 15 residues. V shed 4 bases, J shed 6 bases, and the junction held 8 bases outside the gene matches. Germline V gene sequence: CDR1 SGHDT, CDR2 YYEEEE. CDR3 sequence: CASSNSGGTVDTQYF. CDR3 in DNA: TGTGCCAGCAGCAATAGCGGGGGGACAGTTGATACGCAGTATTTT.

The rearrangement links TRBV5-1 to TRBJ2-7; TRBD2 agrees at 14 bases. This CDR3 has 15 amino acids. Trimming took 4 bases from V and 5 from J; bases not matched to a gene: 5. The germline V gene has CDR1 SGHRS and CDR2 YFSETQ. The CDR3 spells CASSVTSGGDNEQYF. The DNA for the CDR3 is TGCGCCAGCAGCGTGACTAGCGGGGGGGATAACGAGCAGTACTTC.

This chain joins TRBV4-1 and TRBJ2-5; D unclear. Gene TRBJ2-7 matches the end of the DNA better, so the J call may be wrong. Germline CDR1 and CDR2: MGHRA and YSYEKL. This CDR3 spans 13 amino acids. The CDR3 DNA sequence: TGCGCCAGCAGCCAAGGGTCTGTCTACGAGCAGTACTTC. Protein product: CASSQGSVYEQYF.

The chain couples TRBV7-3 to TRBJ1-1; D perhaps matches TRBD1 (6 bases). Trimming stripped 0 bases from V and 3 bases from J, with 8 bases between. Germline V gives CDR1 SGHTA, CDR2 FQGTGA. The CDR3 has 14 amino acids. The CDR3 coding sequence is TGTGCCAGCAGCTTAACGCGGGGGCACACTGAAGCTTTCTTT. Amino acids: CASSLTRGHTEAFF.

This clone was seen only a few times. V gene TRBV5-4 combines with J gene TRBJ1-6; the match to TRBD1 covers 9 bases. The V gene end was trimmed by 3 bases and the J gene end by 5 bases; junction bases not matched to a gene: 0. The CDR3 sequence is 14 residues long. Germline CDR1 and CDR2: SGHNT and YYREEE (reference sequence). The CDR3 loop is CASSWTGDNSPLHF. The CDR3 DNA is TGTGCCAGCAGCTGGACAGGGGATAATTCACCCCTCCACTTT.

The CDR3 bases are TGTGCCAGTAGTATAGCGAGTAGCGGGGCCTCTAGCACAGATACGCAGTATTTT. It yields the protein CASSIASSGASSTDTQYF. The chain has TRBV19 and TRBJ2-3, with TRBD2 matching over 8 bases. The germline V gene encodes CDR1 LNHDA and CDR2 SQIVND (reference sequence). The V segment lost 1 base and the J segment 0 bases; nucleotides outside the gene matches: 9. There are 18 residues in the CDR3.

The rearrangement links TRBV7-9 to TRBJ2-7; weak D call: TRBD1 (6 bases). The ends were cut back, 3 bases at V and 5 bases at J, with 17 bases in the middle. CDR1 and CDR2 (germline): SEHNR, FQNEAQ (reference sequence). The CDR3 runs to 15 residues. Written as DNA, the CDR3 is TGTGCCAGCAGCTTTGTAGAGGGCAGGGGCCACGAGCAGTACTTC. Amino acid sequence: CASSFVEGRGHEQYF.

The chain recombines TRBV27 with TRBJ1-5; the D is unclear. The CDR3 has 16 amino acids. Trimming left V 6 bases short and J 0 bases short, with 15 bases between. The germline V gene has CDR1 MNHEY and CDR2 SMNVEV (reference sequence). CDR3 bases: TGTGCCAGCAGGCTAGAAGCGGGTTATAGCAATCAGCCCCAGCATTTT. It translates to CASRLEAGYSNQPQHF.

This clone was counted only a few times. The chain recombines TRBV5-1 with TRBJ2-1; the D gene is possibly TRBD2 (6 bases). Germline values: CDR1 SGHRS, CDR2 YFSETQ. The CDR3 totals 13 residues. The V end was cut by 2 bases, the J end by 8 bases, with 11 bases between. Written as DNA, the CDR3 is TGCGCCAGCAGCTTTTCTAGCGCGTATGAGCAGTTCTTC. Translating gives CASSFSSAYEQFF.

The gene calls are TRBV30 and TRBJ2-3, with D possibly TRBD1 on 6 matching bases. There are 14 residues in the CDR3. Trimming took off 1 base at V and 3 bases at J, with 11 bases between the two ends. Germline assignment: CDR1 GTSNPN and CDR2 SVGIG (reference sequence). The CDR3 bases are TGTGCCTGGAGTGGTACAGGGTTAACAGATACGCAGTATTTT. It specifies CAWSGTGLTDTQYF.

The chain links TRBV19 to TRBJ1-5; no definite D call. This CDR3 contains 16 residues. Germline V CDR1 and CDR2: LNHDA, SQIVND (reference sequence). Trimming pared 7 bases from V and 2 bases from J, leaving 18 bases between. The CDR3 sequence: CASKGGSGYGNQPQHF. The CDR3 nucleotides are TGTGCCAGTAAGGGAGGGTCGGGGTATGGCAATCAGCCCCAGCATTTT.

This rearrangement joins TRBV5-1 to TRBJ2-1; D is perhaps TRBD2 (6 bases). CDR3 length equals 15 residues. Trimming pared 4 bases from V and 0 bases from J, leaving 11 bases between. Germline values: CDR1 SGHRS, CDR2 YFSETQ. The chain's CDR3 is CASSVDGSSYNEQFF. The CDR3 nucleotides read TGCGCCAGCAGCGTAGACGGGAGCTCCTACAATGAGCAGTTCTTC. Variable domain in full (rest from reference TRBV5-1 and TRBJ2-1): KAGVTQTPRYLIKTRGQQVTLSCSPISGHRSVSWYQQTPGQGLQFLFEYFSETQRNKGNFPGRFSGRQFSNSRSEMNVSTLELGDSALYLCASSVDGSSYNEQFFGPGTRLTVL.

The genes are TRBV20-1 and TRBJ2-7; the D is unclear. V lost 6 bases, J lost 5 bases, and 8 bases lay in between. Germline V CDR1 and CDR2: DFQATT, SNEGSKA (reference sequence). CDR3 length equals 10 residues. CDR3 DNA sequence: TGCAGTGCCCCCCGTGACGAGCAGTACTTC. It encodes CSAPRDEQYF.

On this clone: The junction shows a germline mismatch at one end, possibly a read error. CDR3 sequence: CSSVLTGELFF. The CDR3 DNA reads as TGTTCCAGCGTCCTCACCGGGGAGCTGTTTTTT. This chain connects TRBV7-9 to TRBJ2-2, with unresolved D. This CDR3 has 11 residues. The germline gives CDR1 SEHNR, CDR2 FQNEAQ (reference sequence).

The rearrangement joins TRBV7-3 to TRBJ1-3; D uncertain. In germline, CDR1 is SGHTA, CDR2 FQGTGA. CDR3 length equals 17 residues. With 5 bases removed from V and 1 base from J, the gap between germline ends came to 18 bases. The chain's CDR3 is CASSPLGRPTSGNTIYF. CDR3 sequence (DNA): TGTGCCAGCAGCCCCTTGGGCAGACCGACGTCTGGAAACACCATATATTTT.

The V gene is TRBV6-1, the J gene TRBJ1-4; D gene uncertain. V lost 6 bases, J lost 5 bases, and 16 bases lay in between. The CDR3 extends over 15 amino acids. Germline CDR1 reads MNHNS; CDR2 reads SASEGT. In DNA form, the CDR3 reads TGTGCCAGCAGCGTGGAGGGCGGAAGAAATGAAAAACTGTTTTTT. Translating it yields CASSVEGGRNEKLFF.

V usage is TRBV9 and J usage is TRBJ2-2; the match to TRBD2 covers 8 bases. The CDR3 is 17 residues long. Germline CDR1 reads SGDLS; CDR2 reads YYNGEE. V lost 4 bases, J lost 5 bases, and 13 bases stayed unmatched. In nucleotides, the CDR3 is TGTGCCAGCAGCACTTACCGGGGGGGATCGGGGACCGGGGAGCTGTTTTTT. It codes for CASSTYRGGSGTGELFF.

The chain links TRBV19 to TRBJ1-3; 7 bases are a match to TRBD1. Germline CDR1 and CDR2: LNHDA and SQIVND (reference sequence). This CDR3 has 14 amino acids. J gave up 1 base and V 5 bases, and 2 bases lay outside the gene matches. CDR3 region: CASSPGGSGNTIYF. The DNA of the CDR3 is TGTGCCAGTAGTCCAGGGGGATCTGGAAACACCATATATTTT.

The genes are TRBV5-4 and TRBJ2-5, with 7 bases lining up with TRBD2. CDR1 and CDR2 (germline): SGHNT, YYREEE (reference sequence). Trimming cost V 1 base and J 5 bases; bases outside gene matches: 8. CDR3 size: 15 residues. The CDR3 here is CASSLSGGGKETQYF. CDR3 coding DNA: TGTGCCAGCAGCTTGTCAGGCGGGGGTAAGGAGACCCAGTACTTC.